Below are 10 T cell receptor beta chains sequenced from a single sample in a study of cytomegalovirus exposure and HLA in healthy donors. With 60 Vbeta and 13 Jbeta primers, the PCR was carried out. Sequencing used immunoSEQ multiplex PCR; TCRdb keeps in-frame clones, though not all of them. Here the sample spans around 45,000 clones, around three quarters being singletons. Input material: PBMCs. The receptor set was obtained from a man between 25 and 39 years old in good health and CMV-seronegative.

V usage is TRBV29-1 and J usage is TRBJ2-5; weak D call: TRBD1 (6 bases). Germline V gene data show CDR1 as SQVTM and CDR2 as ANQGSEA. V was clipped by 4 bases and J by 4 bases, with 10 bases between them. This CDR3 spans 12 amino acids. The CDR3 loop is CSVVGQRETQYF. The CDR3 bases are TGCAGCGTTGTAGGACAGAGAGAGACCCAGTACTTC.

This clone was found a few times. The chain recombines TRBV14 with TRBJ2-1; 11 bases map to TRBD2. Germline V gene sequence: CDR1 SGHDN, CDR2 FVKESK. With V trimmed by 0 bases and J by 1 base, 2 bases remained unmatched. The CDR3 consists of 17 residues. CDR3 amino acids: CASSQDIAGGSYNEQFF. CDR3 sequence (DNA): TGTGCCAGCAGCCAAGACATAGCGGGAGGGTCCTACAATGAGCAGTTCTTC.

Regarding this clone: Compared with germline, one end of the junction differs, possibly owing to a read error. This chain uses TRBV6-5 with TRBJ1-3; unclear D gene. From germline, CDR1 is MNHEY and CDR2 SVGAGI. This CDR3 has 14 amino acids. CDR3: CASSHSYEGNTIYF. The CDR3, as DNA: TGTGCCAGCAGTCACTCATACGAGGGAAACACCATATATTTT.

The chain recombines TRBV11-2 with TRBJ2-7; 7 bases align to TRBD1. V lost 5 bases to trimming and J lost 1 base; unmatched junction nucleotides: 5. CDR3 size: 14 residues. Germline V CDR1 and CDR2: SGHAT, FQNNGV. The CDR3 DNA follows: TGTGCCAGCAGCGAGCTGGGACAGTCCTACGAGCAGTACTTC. Translation: CASSELGQSYEQYF.

Worth noting for this clone: The same CDR3 arises from other DNA sequences in this sample as well. V is TRBV30 and J is TRBJ2-7, with 7 bases identical to TRBD1. Germline CDR1 and CDR2: GTSNPN and SVGIG (reference sequence). The CDR3 has 12 amino acids. In DNA, the CDR3 is TGTGCTTATAAACAGGGGACCTACGAGCAGTACTTC. Residues: CAYKQGTYEQYF.

CDR3 nucleotide sequence: TGTGCCTGGAGTGGTTCTAGCGGGAGGCACCAATACTCCTACGAGCAGTACTTC. It translates to CAWSGSSGRHQYSYEQYF. V usage is TRBV30 and J usage is TRBJ2-7, with 11 bases fitting TRBD2. The length of the CDR3 is 18 residues. Looked up from germline, CDR1 is GTSNPN and CDR2 is SVGIG (reference sequence). V was clipped by 1 base and J by 0 bases; unmatched bases: 11.

The V and J genes are TRBV5-4 and TRBJ2-3, with D maybe TRBD1 (7 bases). Germline lookup yields CDR1 SGHNT and CDR2 YYREEE (reference sequence). V was trimmed by 0 bases and J by 6 bases, leaving 14 bases between them. The CDR3 is made up of 15 amino acids. The CDR3 loop is CASSLGQGGPDTQYF. CDR3 coding DNA: TGTGCCAGCAGCTTGGGTCAGGGGGGTCCGGATACGCAGTATTTT.

This chain uses TRBV11-2 with TRBJ2-1; TRBD2 matches at 10 bases. The germline CDR1 and CDR2 sequences are SGHAT and FQNNGV. This CDR3 comprises 15 residues. Trimming took 5 bases from V and 7 from J; bases not matched to a gene: 8. The CDR3 loop reads CASSLVNSGRNEQFF. The DNA of the CDR3 is TGTGCCAGCAGCCTGGTTAATAGCGGGAGGAATGAGCAGTTCTTC.

This clone was picked up one time. The gene calls are TRBV5-4 and TRBJ1-2, with 8 bases that match TRBD1. Trimming at V came to 4 bases and at J to 0 bases, leaving 8 bases not matched to a gene. The CDR3 runs to 16 residues. The germline gives CDR1 SGHNT, CDR2 YYREEE (reference sequence). CDR3 amino acids: CASSIPTGAANYGYTF. The CDR3 nucleotides are TGTGCCAGCAGCATCCCGACAGGGGCAGCTAACTATGGCTACACCTTC.

This clone was counted once. This sequence joins TRBV7-6 and TRBJ2-5, with 9 bases aligning to TRBD1. The J call may be in error: the DNA end matches TRBJ2-7 better. Per the germline V gene, CDR1 is SGHVS and CDR2 is FNYEAQ. The CDR3 totals 19 residues. This CDR3 is CASSPNPGTGIEFDYEQYF. The CDR3 nucleotides read TGTGCCAGCAGCCCCAACCCCGGGACAGGGATAGAGTTTGACTACGAGCAGTACTTC.